The 28 T cell receptor beta chains below come from one sample, sequenced in a study of CD4+ T cells in melanoma. Assay: immunoSEQ multiplex PCR; the TCRdb copy retains only in-frame clones and omits some. This sample has around 13,000 clones; 70% occur once, and the top ten carry approximately 11%. Material: cells from a culture (not recorded whether cultured in vitro). These TCRs come from a human donor with melanoma.

This clone was seen a handful of times. This chain uses TRBV18 with TRBJ1-6, with no clear D. The germline V and J ends were trimmed by 3 bases and 0 bases, with 12 bases remaining between them. There are 17 residues in the CDR3. CDR1 is KGHSH and CDR2 is LQKENI in the germline V gene. This CDR3 is CASSPLGRSSYNSPLHF. The CDR3 bases are TGTGCCAGCTCACCCCTGGGCCGGAGCTCCTATAATTCACCCCTCCACTTT.

The chain couples TRBV5-1 to TRBJ2-5; D is unresolved. Germline CDR1 reads SGHRS; CDR2 reads YFSETQ. There are 16 residues in the CDR3. V lost 4 bases and J lost 5, with 21 bases in between. The CDR3 sequence: CASSMSGPQLWETQYF. CDR3 sequence (DNA): TGCGCCAGCAGCATGTCTGGTCCCCAGCTGTGGGAGACCCAGTACTTC.

This clone was detected only once. The V call is TRBV5-1, the J call TRBJ1-3, with 10 positions matching TRBD1. This CDR3 is built from 16 residues. V trimming: 0 bases; J trimming: 6 bases; junction bases outside the gene matches: 6. Germline lookup yields CDR1 SGHRS and CDR2 YFSETQ. Written as DNA, the CDR3 is TGCGCCAGCAGCTTGGGGACAGGGGGTCGCGCAAACACCATATATTTT. This sequence encodes CASSLGTGGRANTIYF. Full variable domain (outside the CDR3, taken from reference TRBV5-1 and TRBJ1-3): KAGVTQTPRYLIKTRGQQVTLSCSPISGHRSVSWYQQTPGQGLQFLFEYFSETQRNKGNFPGRFSGRQFSNSRSEMNVSTLELGDSALYLCASSLGTGGRANTIYFGEGSWLTVV.

The V and J genes are TRBV7-3 and TRBJ2-3; D is undetermined. The V gene's germline CDR1 is SGHTA and CDR2 FQGTGA. The germline V and J ends were trimmed by 1 base and 1 base, with 15 bases remaining between them. The CDR3 runs 17 residues. CDR3 in DNA: TGTGCCAGCAGCTTAAGCTTCGACCGGGCACGCACAGATACGCAGTATTTT. It codes for CASSLSFDRARTDTQYF. Full variable domain (remainder filled in from reference TRBV7-3 and TRBJ2-3): GAGVSQTPSNKVTEKGKYVELRCDPISGHTALYWYRQSLGQGPEFLIYFQGTGAADDSGLPNDRFFAVRPEGSVSTLKIQRTERGDSAVYLCASSLSFDRARTDTQYFGPGTRLTVL.

This chain uses TRBV6-1 with TRBJ2-4; D is possibly TRBD1 (6 bases). In germline, CDR1 is MNHNS, CDR2 SASEGT. This CDR3 spans 13 amino acids. V lost 6 bases, J lost 8 bases, and 14 bases lay in between. CDR3 nucleotides: TGTGCCAGCAGGCACAGGGTCGTAGACATTCAGTACTTC. Its translation: CASRHRVVDIQYF.

V is TRBV7-2 and J is TRBJ2-4, with D unclear. V was clipped by 4 bases and J by 0 bases, with 16 bases between them. The CDR3 covers 17 residues. Germline CDR1 reads SGHTA; CDR2 reads FQGNSA. The CDR3 protein is CASSSGRPNIAKNIQYF. The CDR3 bases are TGTGCCAGCAGCTCCGGACGGCCTAACATAGCCAAAAACATTCAGTACTTC.

This clone was detected once. The V call is TRBV7-9, the J call TRBJ2-3; D could derive from TRBD1 or TRBD2 (5 bases each). Germline V gene lookup returns CDR1 SEHNR and CDR2 FQNEAQ (reference sequence). The ends were cut back, 5 bases at V and 2 bases at J, with 20 bases in the middle. This CDR3 is built from 17 residues. DNA of the CDR3: TGTGCCAGCAGCCCTTGGTCGACCTCCGGGGCCACAGATACGCAGTATTTT. Translating it yields CASSPWSTSGATDTQYF. Full variable domain (outside the CDR3, taken from reference TRBV7-9 and TRBJ2-3): DTGVSQNPRHKITKRGQNVTFRCDPISEHNRLYWYRQTLGQGPEFLTYFQNEAQLEKSRLLSDRFSAERPKGSFSTLEIQRTEQGDSAMYLCASSPWSTSGATDTQYFGPGTRLTVL.

This chain uses TRBV7-9 with TRBJ2-7; possibly TRBD2 for D (6 bases). V was pared by 4 bases and J by 4 bases, with 11 bases between. Germline V gene sequence: CDR1 SEHNR, CDR2 FQNEAQ (reference sequence). This CDR3 has 13 amino acids. The CDR3 DNA is TGTGCCAGCAGCTGGGGGGTAGGGTACGAGCAGTACTTC. Translating it yields CASSWGVGYEQYF.

The chain links TRBV27 to TRBJ2-7; D is ambiguous. Germline assignment: CDR1 MNHEY and CDR2 SMNVEV (reference sequence). The CDR3 is made up of 13 amino acids. Trimming left V 4 bases short and J 1 base short, with 8 bases between. The chain's CDR3 is CASSSRRSYEQYF. Written as DNA, the CDR3 is TGTGCCAGCAGTTCCAGGCGATCCTACGAGCAGTACTTC.

V is TRBV29-1 and J is TRBJ1-1, with 7 nucleotides matching TRBD1. The CDR3 runs to 15 residues. Germline V gene lookup returns CDR1 SQVTM and CDR2 ANQGSEA. V shed 6 bases and J 3 bases; nucleotides not matched to a gene: 13. The CDR3 here is CSVRVDRVLDTEAFF. CDR3 DNA: TGCAGCGTGCGCGTCGACAGGGTGTTGGACACTGAAGCTTTCTTT.

The chain employs TRBV19 and TRBJ1-2; a possible D gene is TRBD1 (5 bases). The CDR3 is 12 amino acids. Germline V gene lookup returns CDR1 LNHDA and CDR2 SQIVND (reference sequence). V was pared by 6 bases and J by 2 bases, with 7 bases between. The CDR3 DNA sequence: TGTGCCAGTAGGGGACGGAACTATGGCTACACCTTC. Encoded protein: CASRGRNYGYTF.

This clone has only a few counts. The V and J genes are TRBV6-6 and TRBJ2-7; D tentatively fits TRBD1 or TRBD2 (5 bases each). CDR1 and CDR2 from the germline V gene are MNHNY and SVGAGI (reference sequence). V was trimmed by 5 bases and J by 4 bases, leaving 9 bases between them. This CDR3 comprises 12 residues. The CDR3 sequence: CASSVWGYEQYF. Here the CDR3 DNA reads TGTGCCAGCAGTGTCTGGGGGTACGAGCAGTACTTC.

This clone was picked up a small number of times. The rearrangement uses TRBV11-2 and TRBJ2-7; D tentatively reads TRBD1 or TRBD2 (5 bases each). Deletions cut 5 bases from V and 2 bases from J, with 13 bases between. Germline lookup yields CDR1 SGHAT and CDR2 FQNNGV. The CDR3 loop spans 14 amino acids. The CDR3 reads CASSDYRGAYEQYF. CDR3 sequence (DNA): TGTGCCAGCAGCGACTACCGAGGGGCCTACGAGCAGTACTTC.

This clone was observed a few times. The chain links TRBV2 to TRBJ1-2; D possibly corresponds to TRBD1 (5 bases). The CDR3 spans 12 residues. Trimming cost V 4 bases and J 4 bases, with 7 bases left between them. CDR1 SNHLY and CDR2 FYNNEI come from the germline V gene. This CDR3 reads CASSGQSYGYTF. CDR3 DNA sequence: TGTGCCAGCAGTGGACAGAGCTATGGCTACACCTTC.

This clone has more than one count but fewer than ten. This chain uses TRBV10-3 with TRBJ2-2; possibly TRBD2 for D (5 bases). Germline-derived CDR1 and CDR2 are ENHRY and SYGVKD. The germline V and J ends were trimmed by 7 bases and 3 bases, with 9 bases remaining between them. The CDR3 runs to 13 residues. In nucleotides, the CDR3 is TGTGCCATCACGACGGGGTACACCGGGGAGCTGTTTTTT. Its translation: CAITTGYTGELFF.

The chain employs TRBV11-2 and TRBJ2-1; 9 bases map to TRBD2. The CDR3 totals 15 residues. CDR1 and CDR2 (germline): SGHAT, FQNNGV. V lost 6 bases, J lost 0 bases, and 3 bases stayed unmatched. This CDR3 is CASRSGGSSYNEQFF. The CDR3 DNA is TGTGCCAGCAGAAGCGGGGGGAGCTCCTACAATGAGCAGTTCTTC.

This chain uses TRBV6-1 with TRBJ1-2; D is uncertain. The CDR3 is 12 residues long. The germline V gene encodes CDR1 MNHNS and CDR2 SASEGT. V was pared by 3 bases and J by 3 bases, with 5 bases between. DNA for the CDR3: TGTGCCAGCAGTGAGGCGTACTATGGCTACACCTTC. Protein product: CASSEAYYGYTF.

The rearrangement links TRBV6-1 to TRBJ1-6, with D uncertain. The CDR3 has 13 amino acids. Germline V lookup: CDR1 MNHNS, CDR2 SASEGT. V was clipped by 6 bases and J by 10 bases, with 13 bases between them. CDR3 DNA sequence: TGTGCCAGCAGACTCTTTGGCAGCTCACCCCTCCACTTT. Its translation is CASRLFGSSPLHF.

The chain uses TRBV5-1 and TRBJ2-1; weak D call: TRBD2 (6 bases). The CDR3 covers 13 residues. Germline-derived CDR1 and CDR2 are SGHRS and YFSETQ. The V gene lost 5 bases and the J gene lost 8 bases, with 14 bases spanning the gap. The chain's CDR3 is CASRPGTADEQFF. The DNA for the CDR3 is TGCGCCAGCAGACCTGGGACTGCGGATGAGCAGTTCTTC.

The V call is TRBV20-1, the J call TRBJ1-4, with D maybe TRBD1 (6 bases). The germline V and J ends were trimmed by 6 bases and 7 bases, with 6 bases remaining between them. There are 10 residues in the CDR3. Germline V lookup: CDR1 DFQATT, CDR2 SNEGSKA (reference sequence). The CDR3 sequence is CSARGEKLFF. CDR3 bases: TGCAGTGCCAGGGGTGAAAAACTGTTTTTT.

CDR3 loop: CASTFRGRGDNSPLHF. CDR3 sequence (DNA): TGTGCCAGCACCTTCCGGGGCAGGGGTGACAATTCACCCCTCCACTTT. The chain employs TRBV27 and TRBJ1-6, with a tentative D call TRBD1 (6 bases). Germline CDR1 MNHEY, CDR2 SMNVEV (reference sequence). The ends were cut back, 7 bases at V and 7 bases at J, with 20 bases in the middle. The CDR3 loop spans 16 amino acids.

The chain combines TRBV15 with TRBJ2-5; no firm D call. Trimming pared 0 bases from V and 4 bases from J, leaving 9 bases between. Germline values: CDR1 LNHNV, CDR2 YYDKDF (reference sequence). The CDR3 is 14 amino acids. The CDR3 loop is CATSRDIGRETQYF. The CDR3 DNA is TGTGCCACCAGCAGAGATATCGGACGAGAGACCCAGTACTTC.

The chain has TRBV2 and TRBJ1-2; 8 bases fit TRBD1. The CDR3 extends over 15 amino acids. Trimming removed 4 bases from V and 3 bases from J; junction bases left unmatched: 7. Germline CDR1 and CDR2: SNHLY and FYNNEI. Here the CDR3 reads CASSGGQGGDYGYTF. CDR3 nucleotide sequence: TGTGCCAGCAGTGGCGGACAGGGTGGCGACTATGGCTACACCTTC.

The J gene is TRBJ2-7, the V gene TRBV2; D call uncertain. The CDR3 has 10 residues. Trimming removed 8 bases from V and 7 bases from J, with 9 bases in between. CDR1 is SNHLY and CDR2 is FYNNEI in the germline V gene. The CDR3 protein is CASGKREQYF. CDR3 in DNA: TGTGCCAGCGGAAAACGGGAGCAGTACTTC.

This clone has just a few counts. The V gene is TRBV19, the J gene TRBJ2-4; 10 bases fit TRBD1. The V gene's germline CDR1 is LNHDA and CDR2 SQIVND (reference sequence). The ends lost 9 bases at V and 2 bases at J; junction bases unmatched: 13. The CDR3 length is 17 residues. CDR3 coding DNA: TGTGCCAGAGCGGGACAGGGGACAGAAGATACCAAAAACATTCAGTACTTC. Translated: CARAGQGTEDTKNIQYF. Together with reference TRBV19 and TRBJ2-4, the CDR3 gives the full variable domain: DGGITQSPKYLFRKEGQNVTLSCEQNLNHDAMYWYRQDPGQGLRLIYYSQIVNDFQKGDIAEGYSVSREKKESFPLTVTSAQKNPTAFYLCARAGQGTEDTKNIQYFGAGTRLSVL.

In DNA form, the CDR3 reads TGTGCCAGCAGTCGGGGCGGCGGGGAGGCCTACGAGCAGTACTTC. Protein: CASSRGGGEAYEQYF. The chain joins TRBV28 to TRBJ2-7; tentative D call: TRBD2 (6 bases). V shed 5 bases and J shed 2 bases, with 16 bases lying between them. CDR1 and CDR2 from the germline V gene are MDHEN and SYDVKM. The CDR3 is 15 amino acids.

As concerns this clone: At one boundary the junction diverges from the germline segment, which might be a read error. The chain employs TRBV27 and TRBJ1-5; possible D gene TRBD1, 5 bases. CDR3 length equals 15 residues. CDR1 and CDR2 (germline): MNHEY, SMNVEV (reference sequence). CDR3 bases: TGTGCCAGCAACCGGGGCGGGCAAGGGAATCTGCCCCAGCATTTT. This sequence encodes CASNRGGQGNLPQHF.

V gene TRBV4-1 combines with J gene TRBJ1-1; D perhaps matches TRBD1 (5 bases). Trimming pared 3 bases from V and 3 bases from J, leaving 35 bases between. The germline gives CDR1 MGHRA, CDR2 YSYEKL. CDR3 size: 22 residues. The CDR3 loop reads CASSHPGARRGDPNLEDTEAFF. The DNA for the CDR3 is TGCGCCAGCAGCCACCCCGGGGCGCGACGTGGGGACCCGAATTTGGAGGACACTGAAGCTTTCTTT.